A selection of T cell receptor beta chains follows, all from one sample in a study of blood T cell repertoires in COVID-19. Repertoires were generated with immunoSEQ multiplex PCR, while TCRdb's copy carries only in-frame clones and drops some. The profile shows almost 250,000 clones, around 89% of them singletons. The material sequenced was PBMCs or T cells enriched from blood (not recorded which). The receptors come from a young woman who had recovered from COVID-19. CDR3s include the opening cysteine and the closing phenylalanine or tryptophan. Each record gives: V gene, J gene, CDR3 protein.

v_call: TRBV28
j_call: TRBJ2-7
cdr3_aa: CASSFFRNEQYF

v_call: TRBV4-1
j_call: TRBJ1-1
cdr3_aa: CASSQDAQRENTEAFF

v_call: TRBV28
j_call: TRBJ2-5
cdr3_aa: CASSVIGLYQETQYF

v_call: TRBV15
j_call: TRBJ1-1
cdr3_aa: CATTVGGLSHTEAFF

v_call: TRBV2
j_call: TRBJ1-5
cdr3_aa: CASIRGIGQPQHF

v_call: TRBV28
j_call: TRBJ1-2
cdr3_aa: CASRARGSQGGYTF

v_call: TRBV4-3
j_call: TRBJ2-7
cdr3_aa: CASSQDFGGKYYEQYF

v_call: TRBV3-1/TRBV3-2
j_call: TRBJ1-1
cdr3_aa: CASSQEAGLNTEAFF

v_call: TRBV4-2
j_call: TRBJ2-7
cdr3_aa: CASSLTLAGRVSYEQYF

v_call: TRBV2
j_call: TRBJ1-2
cdr3_aa: CASSQDTYGYTF

v_call: TRBV5-1
j_call: TRBJ1-1
cdr3_aa: CASSPGHLTEAFF

v_call: TRBV7-3
j_call: TRBJ1-2
cdr3_aa: CASSLRPGQRGTYGYTF

v_call: TRBV5-5
j_call: TRBJ1-2
cdr3_aa: CASSSPDRDYGYTF

v_call: TRBV7-2
j_call: TRBJ2-1
cdr3_aa: CASSLPRLADNEQFF

v_call: TRBV24-1
j_call: TRBJ1-6
cdr3_aa: CATSEGTGDNSPLHF

v_call: TRBV7-2
j_call: TRBJ1-2
cdr3_aa: CASSQDRFYGYTF

v_call: TRBV7-9
j_call: TRBJ2-7
cdr3_aa: CASSLGDWGEQYF

v_call: TRBV19
j_call: TRBJ1-5
cdr3_aa: CASRKSTGTSNQPQHF

v_call: TRBV20-1
j_call: TRBJ1-2
cdr3_aa: CSASRDSNYGYTF

v_call: TRBV28
j_call: TRBJ2-7
cdr3_aa: CASRTRSGLLAYEQYF

v_call: TRBV24-1
j_call: TRBJ2-7
cdr3_aa: CATSDWTGGNEQYF

v_call: TRBV10-3
j_call: TRBJ2-7
cdr3_aa: CAIRMDSEPTYEQYF

v_call: TRBV13
j_call: TRBJ1-4
cdr3_aa: CASSSLTGGELFF

v_call: TRBV5-6
j_call: TRBJ2-3
cdr3_aa: CASSPWRLDTDTQYF

v_call: TRBV28
j_call: TRBJ1-1
cdr3_aa: CASPGGVGNTEAFF

v_call: TRBV4-1
j_call: TRBJ2-5
cdr3_aa: CASSSRGGQETQYF

v_call: TRBV7-8
j_call: TRBJ2-7
cdr3_aa: CASSLQTAAEQYF

v_call: TRBV28
j_call: TRBJ2-7
cdr3_aa: CASRPDSYEQYF

v_call: TRBV28
j_call: TRBJ1-5
cdr3_aa: CASTKAYQPQHF

v_call: TRBV7-8
j_call: TRBJ1-5
cdr3_aa: CASSRYFDSPNQPQHF

v_call: TRBV7-2
j_call: TRBJ2-5
cdr3_aa: CASSLSKPWDWVEETQYF

v_call: TRBV7-2
j_call: TRBJ2-7
cdr3_aa: CASSFRQGEGFYEQYF

v_call: TRBV24-1
j_call: TRBJ2-5
cdr3_aa: CATSDGPQETQYF

v_call: TRBV18
j_call: TRBJ2-1
cdr3_aa: CASSLRQGNEQFF

v_call: TRBV4-1
j_call: TRBJ1-1
cdr3_aa: CASSPLLGHGAEAFF

v_call: TRBV30
j_call: TRBJ2-7
cdr3_aa: CAWSTGGLGYEQYF

v_call: TRBV6-2/TRBV6-3
j_call: TRBJ2-7
cdr3_aa: CASSYGTSSYEQYF

v_call: TRBV23-1
j_call: TRBJ1-6
cdr3_aa: CASRPTGYNSPLHF

v_call: TRBV24-1
j_call: TRBJ2-3
cdr3_aa: CATYGALRANTDTQYF

v_call: TRBV28
j_call: TRBJ1-2
cdr3_aa: CASSLLVRDRGSGYTF

v_call: TRBV20-1
j_call: TRBJ2-7
cdr3_aa: CSASITGLPYEQYF

v_call: TRBV14
j_call: TRBJ1-3
cdr3_aa: CASSARRSGNTIYF

v_call: TRBV7-2
j_call: TRBJ2-1
cdr3_aa: CASSLATFNEQFF

v_call: TRBV5-1
j_call: TRBJ2-7
cdr3_aa: CASSLGGQGYEQYF

v_call: TRBV28
j_call: TRBJ1-1
cdr3_aa: CASSFVPGTGETEAFF